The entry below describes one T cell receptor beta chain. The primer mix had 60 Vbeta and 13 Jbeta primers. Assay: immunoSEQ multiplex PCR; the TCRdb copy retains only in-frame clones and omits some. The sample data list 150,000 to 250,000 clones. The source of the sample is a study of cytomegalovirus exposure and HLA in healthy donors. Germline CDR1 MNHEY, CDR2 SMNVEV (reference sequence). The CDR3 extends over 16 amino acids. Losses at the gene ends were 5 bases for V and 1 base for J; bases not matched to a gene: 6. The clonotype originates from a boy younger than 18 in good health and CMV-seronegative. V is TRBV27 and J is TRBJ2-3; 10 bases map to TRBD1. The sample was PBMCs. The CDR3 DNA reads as TGTGCCAGCAGTCCCCCGGGGACAGGGGGCACAGATACGCAGTATTTT. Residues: CASSPPGTGGTDTQYF.